This T cell receptor beta chain was recorded in a study of T cells in Graves' hyperthyroidism and ophthalmopathy. Study-wide points: A model using 13 V-J features told ophthalmopathy apart from stable hyperthyroidism.

Stable disease denoted Graves' hyperthyroidism without ophthalmopathy progression within 18 months. Patients were excluded for uncontrolled infection, other autoimmune disease, pregnancy or lactation. The sample holds many counts of this clonotype. Its antigen is currently unknown. V was clipped by 5 bases and J by 10 bases, with 15 bases between them. The CDR3 extends over 14 amino acids. Germline lookup yields CDR1 MNHEY and CDR2 SVGEGT. RNA transcripts provided the source from which TCR beta CDR3 regions were amplified. With the HTBI primer set, the TCR CDR3 went through a first round of RT-PCR. TCRdb re-called the multiplex PCR reads with MiXCR, one entry per CDR3 protein. The repertoire includes roughly 660,000 distinct CDR3 sequences, around a sixth of them detected once, and about 16% sits in the top ten.

The receptor was isolated from a man aged 50 to 60 with Graves' hyperthyroidism. The chain has TRBV6-2 or TRBV6-3 and TRBJ1-6; D not certain. The sample taken for sequencing was blood. CDR3 in amino acids: CASSPDPKASPLHF. DNA of the CDR3: TGTGCCAGCAGTCCGGACCCGAAAGCATCACCCCTCCACTTT.